This T cell receptor (beta chain) was recorded in a study of blood T cell repertoires in COVID-19 (dated by TCRdb to the early 2020s). Notes on the research overall: Collaborator samples came from the United States, Italy and Spain and covered acute and convalescent phases of COVID-19. The prospective study material was composed of cDNA or gDNA derived from T cells, B-cell-depleted T cells, or PBMCs. Nearly every sample came with metadata listing a de-identified subject ID, COVID-19 status, age in years and sex. Subjects who had been exposed to COVID-19, were actively infected with it, or had recovered from it provided the deeply sampled blood TCRbeta repertoires that made up the dataset. HLA class I and class II types, where available, came from metadata supplied by the sample provider rather than from assay-based typing. The repertoires were released in a freely available public database intended as a resource for research on the immune response to SARS-CoV-2. The samples were drawn from the first 160 participants of the ongoing ImmuneRACE study and from 950 to 1,500 subjects provided by 6 global collaborators. Paper-wide results and their limitations: Clinical and demographic metadata were provided uncurated, with the amount varying by source and participant.

TCRbeta CDR3 regions were amplified from genomic DNA by means of the immunoSEQ Assay, a bias-controlled multiplex PCR. Concerning the study's data processing: The number of nucleated cells in each sample was estimated from the amplification of reference gene primers within the assay. Sequence reads were collapsed and filtered to measure the absolute abundance of every unique TCRbeta CDR3 rearrangement. Productive Simpson clonality was computed per sample as the square root of Simpson's diversity index over productive rearrangements. Imported from immuneACCESS, the table was reduced by TCRdb to in-frame sequences with V and J called. These copies leave out some clones; in studies compared against another copy, an unresolved V gene accounts for under half, and the cause of the remainder is not known. V, J and clone size were drawn from that table, and D and trimming were deduced from the DNA. The sample data list 200,000 to 250,000 clones, and 87% of these were observed just once. The top ten constitute more than 10% of the sample.

On this clone itself: No antigen is known for it. No quality values exist for individual bases; no much larger clone is one base distant.

Including cysteine and phenylalanine, the CDR3 has 13 amino acids. Only the CDR3 part of the read is kept: 39 bases, read in frame from the first base. V is cut back by 1 base and J by 6 bases, with 3 bases in the junction unmatched. The germline V gene sets CDR1 to SGHRS and CDR2 to YFSETQ. Another Seattle source contributed samples from volunteer blood donors who had recovered from COVID-19. Whole blood was collected in K2EDTA tubes by collaborating institutions according to the institutions' own protocols. For TCRbeta analysis, collaborator samples were shipped as frozen whole blood, as isolated PBMCs, or as DNA extracted from either sample type.

The sequence was obtained from a young woman who had recovered from COVID-19. Sequenced: peripheral blood. The rearrangement joined TRBV5-1 to TRBJ2-7; 8 central bases correspond to TRBD1. The sequenced DNA: TGCGCCAGCAGCTTGTTAGACAGGGGCGAGCAGTACTTC. Its protein is CASSLLDRGEQYF.